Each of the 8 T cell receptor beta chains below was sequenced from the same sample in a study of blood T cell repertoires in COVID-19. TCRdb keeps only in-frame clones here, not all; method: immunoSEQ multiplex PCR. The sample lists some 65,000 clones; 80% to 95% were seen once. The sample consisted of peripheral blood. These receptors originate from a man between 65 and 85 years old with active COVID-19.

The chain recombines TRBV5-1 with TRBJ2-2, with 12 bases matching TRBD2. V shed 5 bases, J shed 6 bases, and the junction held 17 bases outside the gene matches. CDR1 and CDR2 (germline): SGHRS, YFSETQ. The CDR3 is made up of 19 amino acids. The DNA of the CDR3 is TGCGCCAGCAGGCTACGCGTTCCGAAACTAGCGGGGGGCCCCGGGGAGCTGTTTTTT. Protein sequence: CASRLRVPKLAGGPGELFF.

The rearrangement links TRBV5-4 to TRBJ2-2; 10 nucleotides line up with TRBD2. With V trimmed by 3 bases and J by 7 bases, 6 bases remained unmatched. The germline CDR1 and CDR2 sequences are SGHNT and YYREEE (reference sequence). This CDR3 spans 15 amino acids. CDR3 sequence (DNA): TGTGCCAGCAGCTGGGCTAGCGGGGGAAACGGGGAGCTGTTTTTT. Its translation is CASSWASGGNGELFF.

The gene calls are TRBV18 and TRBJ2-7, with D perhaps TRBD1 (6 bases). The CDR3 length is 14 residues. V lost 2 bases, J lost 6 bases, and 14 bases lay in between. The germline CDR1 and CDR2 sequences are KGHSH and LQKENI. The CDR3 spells CASSPKKQGSEQYF. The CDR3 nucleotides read TGTGCCAGCTCACCAAAGAAACAGGGAAGCGAGCAGTACTTC. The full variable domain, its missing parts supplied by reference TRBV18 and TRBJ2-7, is NAGVMQNPRHLVRRRGQEARLRCSPMKGHSHVYWYRQLPEEGLKFMVYLQKENIIDESGMPKERFSAEFPKEGPSILRIQQVVRGDSAAYFCASSPKKQGSEQYFGPGTRLTVT.

Here the CDR3 reads CASSWGISYEQYF. CDR3 nucleotide sequence: TGTGCCAGCAGTTGGGGCATCTCCTACGAGCAGTACTTC. The chain combines TRBV6-2 or TRBV6-3 with TRBJ2-7; a weak D match, TRBD1 (5 bases). The V end was cut by 4 bases, the J end by 0 bases, with 7 bases between. The CDR3 totals 13 residues. CDR1 is MNHEY, CDR2 SVGEGT, per germline.

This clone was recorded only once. The CDR3 sequence: CASSLDNSGNTIYF. The CDR3 bases are TGTGCCAGCAGCTTAGACAACTCTGGAAACACCATATATTTT. The chain recombines TRBV11-2 with TRBJ1-3; no definite D call. Trimming took off 0 bases at V and 0 bases at J, with 3 bases between the two ends. The CDR3 has 14 residues. CDR1 is SGHAT and CDR2 is FQNNGV in the germline V gene.

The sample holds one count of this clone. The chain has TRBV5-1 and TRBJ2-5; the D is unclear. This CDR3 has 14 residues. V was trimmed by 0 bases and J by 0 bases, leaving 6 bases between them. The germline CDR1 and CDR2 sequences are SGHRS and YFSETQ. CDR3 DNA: TGCGCCAGCAGCTTGGATGGCAACCAAGAGACCCAGTACTTC. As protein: CASSLDGNQETQYF.

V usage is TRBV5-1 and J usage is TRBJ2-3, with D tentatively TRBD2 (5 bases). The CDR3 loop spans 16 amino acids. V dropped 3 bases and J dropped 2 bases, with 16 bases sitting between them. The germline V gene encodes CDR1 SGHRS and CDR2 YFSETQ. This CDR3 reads CASSSEGTATTDTQYF. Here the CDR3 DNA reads TGCGCCAGCAGCTCTGAGGGAACTGCAACCACAGATACGCAGTATTTT.

CDR3 region: CASSLWLASYEQYV. DNA for the CDR3: TGTGCCAGCAGTTTATGGCTGGCCTCCTACGAGCAGTACGTC. The V call is TRBV28, the J call TRBJ2-7; the D is unclear. In germline, CDR1 is MDHEN, CDR2 SYDVKM. The CDR3 has 14 amino acids. Trimming removed 0 bases from V and 0 bases from J, with 6 bases in between.